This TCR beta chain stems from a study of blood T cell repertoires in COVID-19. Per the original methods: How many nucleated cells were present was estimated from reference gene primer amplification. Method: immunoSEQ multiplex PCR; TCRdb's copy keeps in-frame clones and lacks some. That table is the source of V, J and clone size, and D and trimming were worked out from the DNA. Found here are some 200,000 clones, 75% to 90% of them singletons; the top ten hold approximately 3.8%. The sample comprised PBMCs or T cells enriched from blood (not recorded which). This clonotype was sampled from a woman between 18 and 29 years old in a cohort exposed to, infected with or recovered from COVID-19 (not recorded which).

The CDR3 reads CASSQSGSTYGYTF. As DNA, the CDR3 is TGTGCCAGCAGTCAGAGCGGGTCTACCTATGGCTACACCTTC. The V and J genes are TRBV7-2 and TRBJ1-2, with D unclear. V lost 6 bases and J lost 4, with 15 bases in between. The CDR3 contains 14 residues. The germline V gene encodes CDR1 SGHTA and CDR2 FQGNSA.